The text below deals with one T cell receptor beta chain. The data belong to a study of blood T cell repertoires in COVID-19. Across the study: The origin of the acute and convalescent COVID-19 samples was the United States, Italy and Spain. Nucleic acid was either cDNA or gDNA, and it came from T cells, B-cell-depleted T cells, or PBMCs.

Original data processing: Amplification of reference gene primers was used by the study to estimate nucleated cell counts. The table came from immunoSEQ multiplex PCR; TCRdb's copy has only in-frame clones and leaves some out. D and trimming come from the DNA, and the V and J calls and clone size come from that table. The sample yields more than 95,000 clones, around 86% seen once. Germline V CDR1 and CDR2: SGHTA, FQGTGA. V lost 4 bases, J lost 10 bases, and 6 bases stayed unmatched. The CDR3 is 14 residues long. The sequence was collected from a man at least 80 years old with active or convalescent COVID-19. The sample comprised peripheral blood. The chain has TRBV7-3 and TRBJ2-1; 11 bases line up with TRBD1. CDR3 in amino acids: CASSSGQGAHEQFF. CDR3 DNA sequence: TGTGCCAGCAGCTCCGGACAGGGGGCACACGAGCAGTTCTTC.